Sequencing of this TCR beta chain was carried out in a study of cytomegalovirus exposure and HLA in healthy donors. Primers for the PCR totalled 60 Vbeta and 13 Jbeta. Data came from immunoSEQ multiplex PCR; TCRdb stores just in-frame clones and leaves some out. The profile shows over 110,000 clones, roughly four fifths of them singletons. The study's findings and limits: Rarity held for most TCR sequences, but there were some public TCRs that occurred in many donors. Later analysis found that TCR beta chains associated with HLA were more clonally expanded than other, equally common chains.

This clone was observed a few times. Its antigen is not identified. Germline V gene data show CDR1 as SQVTM and CDR2 as ANQGSEA. The CDR3 spans 12 residues. The V end lost 0 bases, the J end lost 12 bases, and 14 bases lay between the germline ends. V and J are TRBV29-1 and TRBJ1-1, with D perhaps TRBD1 (5 bases). Specimen: PBMCs. The sequence was obtained from a middle-aged woman in good health and CMV-seronegative. CDR3 DNA sequence: TGCAGCGTTGAAGAGCCGCAGGGATTATCTTTCTTT. Protein: CSVEEPQGLSFF.